The rows below give T cell receptor beta chains drawn from one sample of a study of shared clonotypes between healthy human individuals. Some clones are missing from TCRdb's copy, which holds only in-frame ones; the method was immunoSEQ multiplex PCR. The data show about 1 million clones, around 74% seen once. Sample: memory CD4+ T cells sorted from blood. These receptor sequences come from a man aged 18 to 30 in good health. CDR3s include the opening cysteine and the closing phenylalanine or tryptophan. The D gene is left open where the match is weak. Clone size, where shown, is once, few, many, or a class for clones that have expanded.

TRBJ1-2 | - | - | TRBV5-1 | TGCGCCAGCAGCTTGGGGGCCGAGGGCTATGGCTACACCTTC | CASSLGAEGYGYTF
TRBJ1-3 | - | - | TRBV19 | TGTGCCAGTAGTAACCCCGGGGGGGAATCTGGAAACACCATATATTTT | CASSNPGGESGNTIYF
TRBJ2-7 | - | - | TRBV6-6 | TGTGCCAGCAGCAGGGACGGCACCTACGAGCAGTACTTC | CASSRDGTYEQYF
TRBJ1-1 | - | - | TRBV29-1 | TGCAGCGTTGATAACGGATTTGAAGCTTTCTTT | CSVDNGFEAFF
TRBJ2-5 | few | - | TRBV5-6 | TGTGCCAGCCTCCTGGCGGGTGATAGGGAGACCCAGTACTTC | CASLLAGDRETQYF
TRBJ2-3 | once | - | TRBV6-5 | TGTGCCAGCAGTTACGACCCTAGCAGCCCAGATACGCAGTATTTT | CASSYDPSSPDTQYF
TRBJ1-1 | - | - | TRBV7-3 | TGTGCCAGCAGCTCCGGGAACTTGAACACTGAAGCTTTCTTT | CASSSGNLNTEAFF
TRBJ1-5 | - | TRBD1 | TRBV7-2 | TGTGCCAGCAGCTTAGGGACAGGGCTCAATCAGCCCCAGCATTTT | CASSLGTGLNQPQHF
TRBJ2-3 | - | TRBD1 | TRBV25-1 | TGTGCCAGCAGTGGATGGACAGGGGGCTCGACAGATACGCAGTATTTT | CASSGWTGGSTDTQYF
TRBJ1-1 | - | - | TRBV5-4 | TGTGCCAGCAGCTTGCCGGGACGCCGGAACACTGAAGCTTTCTTT | CASSLPGRRNTEAFF
TRBJ2-1 | - | TRBD2 | TRBV27 | TGTGCCAGCAGTTTCGAGACTAGCGGCTACAATGAGCAGTTCTTC | CASSFETSGYNEQFF
TRBJ2-7 | - | TRBD1 | TRBV5-1 | TGCGCCAGCAGCCAAAGCGGACAGGGTGGAACGGAGCAGTACTTC | CASSQSGQGGTEQYF
TRBJ1-1 | - | - | TRBV5-1 | TGCGCCAGCAGCTTGGGTAGGGTGAACACTGAAGCTTTCTTT | CASSLGRVNTEAFF
TRBJ2-6 | - | - | TRBV30 | TGTGCCTGGAGTGGCGGGTCCGGGGCCAACGTCCTGACTTTC | CAWSGGSGANVLTF
TRBJ2-7 | - | TRBD2 | TRBV6-5 | TGTGCCAGCAGCAATAGCGGGAGGGCGAGTGAGCAGTACTTC | CASSNSGRASEQYF
TRBJ1-1 | - | - | TRBV29-1 | TGCAGCGCCGCCCGGAGCACTGAAGCTTTCTTT | CSAARSTEAFF
TRBJ1-1 | once | TRBD1 | TRBV19 | TGTGCCAGTAGTATCCCCGGGACAGGGAGGACTGAAGCTTTCTTT | CASSIPGTGRTEAFF
TRBJ2-1 | few | - | TRBV6-4 | TGTGCCAGCAGCGCTAGCTCCTACAATGAGCAGTTCTTC | CASSASSYNEQFF
TRBJ1-6 | - | - | TRBV6-1 | TGTGCCAGCAGAGCCGGGACGGAAAATTCACCCCTCCACTTT | CASRAGTENSPLHF
TRBJ1-6 | - | - | TRBV12-5 | TGTGCTAGTGGTTTGGACAGCTCCTATAATTCACCCCTCCACTTT | CASGLDSSYNSPLHF
TRBJ1-2 | - | TRBD1 | TRBV25-1 | TGTGCCAGTAGCCATAGTGGACAGGGGGATGGCTACACCTTC | CASSHSGQGDGYTF
TRBJ2-3 | - | TRBD1 | TRBV7-2 | TGTGCCAGCAGCTTGATGACAGGGGAAAGCACAGATACGCAGTATTTT | CASSLMTGESTDTQYF
TRBJ2-7 | - | TRBD1 | TRBV6-5 | TGTGCCAGCAGGTCCCGGGACAGCACCTACGAGCAGTACTTC | CASRSRDSTYEQYF
TRBJ1-1 | - | - | TRBV28 | TGTGCCAGCAGTTTATATACAGGGTCTGAAGCTTTCTTT | CASSLYTGSEAFF
TRBJ2-5 | - | - | TRBV14 | TGTGCCAGCAGCCAAGTCGGGATTAGCGGTGAGACCCAGTACTTC | CASSQVGISGETQYF
TRBJ1-5 | - | - | TRBV4-3 | TGCGCCAGCAGCCAAGATGGAGGGTTCAATCAGCCCCAGCATTTT | CASSQDGGFNQPQHF